Listed below are T cell receptor beta chains from one sample, sequenced in a study of T cell responses to AZD1222 COVID-19 vaccine. TCRdb keeps only in-frame clones here, not all; method: immunoSEQ multiplex PCR. Among under 150,000 clones listed, 85% to 90% were seen once. The sample consisted of peripheral blood, taken on day 0 of AZD1222 vaccination. The receptors here all came from an adult in good health. Each CDR3 is given with its conserved first and last residue. Each record gives: clone size, V gene, D gene, J gene, CDR3 DNA, CDR3 protein. A D gene is named only where the DNA matches it firmly. Clone size is given for some rows only: seen once, a few or many times, or a class if the clone is expanded.

>once|TRBV7-9|TRBD2|TRBJ2-7
TGTGCCAGCAGTTACAGAGCGGGAGGGCCTTACGAGCAGTACTTC
CASSYRAGGPYEQYF
>NA|TRBV19|NA|TRBJ2-2
TGTGCCAGTAGTAGGCTGAGTTACACCGGGGAGCTGTTTTTT
CASSRLSYTGELFF
>NA|TRBV27|TRBD1|TRBJ2-1
TGTGCCAGCAGTAAAAGGACAGGGGGCAATGAGCAGTTCTTC
CASSKRTGGNEQFF
>NA|TRBV9|NA|TRBJ1-3
TGTGCCAGCAGCGTCGGCGGCACCACGGTAACTGGAAACACCATATATTTT
CASSVGGTTVTGNTIYF
>NA|TRBV28|NA|TRBJ1-6
TGTGCCAGCCTTGGAAGGGGAGCCTATTCACCCCTCCACTTT
CASLGRGAYSPLHF
>few|TRBV30|NA|TRBJ1-6
TGTGCCTGGAGCGCTTACAGGGTATTGACTAATTCACCCCTCCACTTT
CAWSAYRVLTNSPLHF
>once|TRBV14|NA|TRBJ1-2
TGTGCCAGCAGCCAGGTGAAGCCCGTCGGGCGGGGAGGAGGCTACACCTTC
CASSQVKPVGRGGGYTF
>NA|TRBV11-1|NA|TRBJ1-4
TGTGCCAGCAGCCCTCCCGGGGCGTCTGAAAAACTGTTTTTT
CASSPPGASEKLFF
>NA|TRBV28|NA|TRBJ1-1
TGTGCCAGCAGTTTATTTAGGGGCGGGGGTTACACTGAAGCTTTCTTT
CASSLFRGGGYTEAFF
>NA|TRBV10-3|NA|TRBJ2-3
TGTGCCATCAGTCGGGCAGGGGTTTTAGGGGATACGCAGTATTTT
CAISRAGVLGDTQYF
>NA|TRBV15|TRBD1|TRBJ2-7
TGTGCCACCAGCATAAGGGTAGGGGGCTACTCCTACGAGCAGTACTTC
CATSIRVGGYSYEQYF
>NA|TRBV2|NA|TRBJ1-5
TGTGCCAGCAACTTCTTCAAGGGGGACGGGTGGAATCAGCCCCAGCATTTT
CASNFFKGDGWNQPQHF
>NA|TRBV7-8|NA|TRBJ1-1
TGTGCCAGCAGCTTAGAAGAGTGGTGGCAAGAAGCTTTCTTT
CASSLEEWWQEAFF
>NA|TRBV7-9|NA|TRBJ1-1
TGTGCCAGCAGCTTAGGGGCAGAATGGGCTGAAGCTTTCTTT
CASSLGAEWAEAFF
>NA|TRBV6-5|NA|TRBJ1-2
TGTGCCAGCAGTCTGTTAAACTATGGCTACACCTTC
CASSLLNYGYTF
>NA|TRBV30|NA|TRBJ1-1
TGTGCCTGGAGTCAGGGGCGGGGCACTGAAGCTTTCTTT
CAWSQGRGTEAFF
>NA|TRBV5-1|TRBD1|TRBJ1-1
TGCGCCAGCAGCTTCATGACAGGGGTGACGTACACTGAAGCTTTCTTT
CASSFMTGVTYTEAFF
>NA|TRBV28|NA|TRBJ1-2
TGTGCCAGCCGGGCATTGATCTATGGCTACACCTTC
CASRALIYGYTF
>NA|TRBV19|TRBD2|TRBJ2-1
TGTGCCAGTAGACGACTAGCGGGGCGCCCTACTGAGCAGTTCTTC
CASRRLAGRPTEQFF
>NA|TRBV5-1|NA|TRBJ2-1
TGCGCCAGCAGCCCTACAGGGTGGAGTGAAGATGAGCAGTTCTTC
CASSPTGWSEDEQFF
>NA|TRBV19|TRBD1|TRBJ2-2
TGTGCCAGTAGTATAGGACAGGGGGCGAACACCGGGGAGCTGTTTTTT
CASSIGQGANTGELFF
>once|TRBV5-6|NA|TRBJ2-1
TGTGCCAGCAGCTTGGCCAGGGTGAATGAGCAGTTCTTC
CASSLARVNEQFF